Each of the 25 T cell receptor beta chains below was sequenced from the same sample in a study of blood T cell repertoires in COVID-19. Data came from immunoSEQ multiplex PCR; TCRdb stores just in-frame clones and leaves some out. The repertoire holds fewer than 200,000 clones, with roughly 84% as singletons. The sequenced sample consisted of PBMCs or T cells enriched from blood (not recorded which). These receptors were collected from a man aged 50 to 60 who had recovered from COVID-19.

This chain's CDR3 is CSVQPNNEQFF. The CDR3 region has the DNA TGCAGCGTCCAACCTAACAATGAGCAGTTCTTC. This sequence joins TRBV29-1 and TRBJ2-1; D uncertain. In germline, CDR1 is SQVTM, CDR2 ANQGSEA. The CDR3 sequence is 11 residues long. The V end was cut by 6 bases, the J end by 5 bases, with 8 bases between.

This clone was seen a handful of times. V is TRBV7-9 and J is TRBJ2-7; tentative D call: TRBD1 (6 bases). From germline, CDR1 is SEHNR and CDR2 FQNEAQ (reference sequence). V lost 6 bases to trimming and J lost 6 bases, with 21 bases between them. The CDR3 spans 15 residues. The CDR3 bases are TGTGCCAGCAGTTCAGAGACAGGAATCGCATCCGAGCAGTACTTC. Translating it yields CASSSETGIASEQYF.

The CDR3 DNA sequence: TGTGCCAGCAGGCCCTGGCGGGGGGCCGCAGATACGCAGTATTTT. Translating it yields CASRPWRGAADTQYF. The J gene is TRBJ2-3, the V gene TRBV28; 8 bases are a match to TRBD2. Per germline, CDR1 MDHEN and CDR2 SYDVKM. V lost 6 bases, J lost 4 bases, and 9 bases stayed unmatched. This CDR3 has 15 residues.

The J gene is TRBJ2-2, the V gene TRBV7-3; possible D gene TRBD2, 6 bases. V was shortened by 4 bases and J by 5 bases, with 8 bases between the two germline ends. CDR3 size: 13 residues. Germline values: CDR1 SGHTA, CDR2 FQGTGA. Here the CDR3 reads CASSWDWTGELFF. The CDR3 nucleotides read TGTGCCAGCAGCTGGGACTGGACCGGGGAGCTGTTTTTT. The whole variable domain, filled in from reference TRBV7-3 and TRBJ2-2, reads GAGVSQTPSNKVTEKGKYVELRCDPISGHTALYWYRQSLGQGPEFLIYFQGTGAADDSGLPNDRFFAVRPEGSVSTLKIQRTERGDSAVYLCASSWDWTGELFFGEGSRLTVL.

DNA of the CDR3: TGTGCCTGGAGTGCCAGGGGGACAGTACTATATGGCTACACCTTC. It is translated as CAWSARGTVLYGYTF. V is TRBV30 and J is TRBJ1-2, with 7 bases fitting TRBD1. Per the germline V gene, CDR1 is GTSNPN and CDR2 is SVGIG (reference sequence). This CDR3 comprises 15 residues. Trimming removed 1 base from V and 5 bases from J; junction bases left unmatched: 10. The full variable domain, with the rest looked up from reference TRBV30 and TRBJ1-2, is SQTIHQWPATLVQPVGSPLSLECTVEGTSNPNLYWYRQAAGRGLQLLFYSVGIGQISSEVPQNLSASRPQDRQFILSSKKLLLSDSGFYLCAWSARGTVLYGYTFGSGTRLTVV.

V and J are TRBV6-8 and TRBJ2-2; the D gene is possibly TRBD1 (5 bases). Germline loops: CDR1 MNHGY, CDR2 SAAAGT. Trimming pared 0 bases from V and 0 bases from J, leaving 20 bases between. The CDR3 is 20 amino acids. The DNA of the CDR3 is TGTGCCAGCAGTTACTCGAATGGGGCTCAGGGCCCAGCGAACACCGGGGAGCTGTTTTTT. This sequence encodes CASSYSNGAQGPANTGELFF.

The chain combines TRBV5-1 with TRBJ2-2; 10 bases align to TRBD1. The germline gives CDR1 SGHRS, CDR2 YFSETQ. This CDR3 region has 16 residues. V lost 4 bases and J lost 0; bases outside the gene matches: 3. CDR3 nucleotides: TGCGCCAGCAGCGTTGACAGGGGGCCGAACACCGGGGAGCTGTTTTTT. Its protein is CASSVDRGPNTGELFF.

J is TRBJ1-4 and V is TRBV7-8, with a weak D call TRBD1 (5 bases). The CDR3 contains 14 residues. Trimming took 5 bases from V and 7 from J, leaving 14 bases between them. The germline V gene has CDR1 SGHVS and CDR2 FQNEAQ. The CDR3: CASSHIGATEKLFF. The CDR3 DNA sequence: TGTGCCAGCAGCCATATTGGGGCAACTGAAAAACTGTTTTTT.

V is TRBV5-1 and J is TRBJ1-1, with a weak D call TRBD1 (5 bases). The CDR3 loop spans 14 amino acids. Trimming removed 4 bases at V and 0 bases at J, with 10 bases between. The germline V gene has CDR1 SGHRS and CDR2 YFSETQ. In nucleotides, the CDR3 is TGCGCCAGCAGCCCCCGGGGGATGAACACTGAAGCTTTCTTT. Its protein product is CASSPRGMNTEAFF.

This sequence joins TRBV27 and TRBJ1-5; no clear D gene. The CDR3 totals 15 residues. Germline-derived CDR1 and CDR2 are MNHEY and SMNVEV (reference sequence). The V gene lost 5 bases and the J gene lost 0 bases, with 11 bases spanning the gap. The CDR3 sequence: CASSLFGYSNQPQHF. CDR3 coding DNA: TGTGCCAGCAGTCTCTTCGGTTATAGCAATCAGCCCCAGCATTTT.

V usage is TRBV5-6 and J usage is TRBJ1-1; D gene uncertain. Germline-derived CDR1 and CDR2 are SGHDT and YYEEEE. The CDR3 contains 15 residues. The germline V and J ends were trimmed by 1 base and 5 bases, with 15 bases remaining between them. This chain's CDR3 is CASSLLRGADTEAFF. CDR3 nucleotide sequence: TGTGCCAGCAGCTTGCTCCGGGGTGCCGATACTGAAGCTTTCTTT.

DNA for the CDR3: TGTGCCACCAGCAGAACCCACAGGGGTGGCTACACCTTC. Translating it yields CATSRTHRGGYTF. The chain uses TRBV15 and TRBJ1-2; 7 bases agree with TRBD1. CDR3 size: 13 residues. Per the germline V gene, CDR1 is LNHNV and CDR2 is YYDKDF (reference sequence). V lost 2 bases and J lost 7; bases outside the gene matches: 4. Based on the CDR3 plus reference TRBV15 and TRBJ1-2, the full variable domain is DAMVIQNPRYQVTQFGKPVTLSCSQTLNHNVMYWYQQKSSQAPKLLFHYYDKDFNNEADTPDNFQSRRPNTSFCFLDIRSPGLGDTAMYLCATSRTHRGGYTFGSGTRLTVV.

The chain combines TRBV25-1 with TRBJ2-5; 10 bases are shared with TRBD2. V lost 5 bases and J lost 5; bases outside the gene matches: 5. The CDR3 has 14 residues. Germline CDR1 reads MGHDK; CDR2 reads SYGVNS. CDR3 sequence: CASSLAGAGETQYF. The CDR3 bases are TGTGCCAGCAGTCTAGCGGGGGCGGGGGAGACCCAGTACTTC.

This clone came up once. The chain is built from TRBV28 and TRBJ1-5; no clear D. The CDR3 totals 13 residues. V was trimmed by 7 bases and J by 7 bases, leaving 14 bases between them. CDR1 and CDR2 (germline): MDHEN, SYDVKM. The CDR3 nucleotides are TGTGCCAGCACCCAAGGTTTCAGGCAGCCCCAGCATTTT. Translating it yields CASTQGFRQPQHF.

This chain uses TRBV24-1 with TRBJ1-5, with D possibly TRBD1 on 6 matching bases. The V end was cut by 4 bases, the J end by 6 bases, with 9 bases between. Germline assignment: CDR1 KGHDR and CDR2 SFDVKD. The CDR3 covers 13 residues. The CDR3 here is CATSDRQAQPQHF. The CDR3 bases are TGTGCCACCAGTGACCGACAGGCTCAGCCCCAGCATTTT.

The chain's CDR3 is CASSLSNRDQPQHF. CDR3 in DNA: TGCGCCAGCAGCTTATCCAACAGGGATCAGCCCCAGCATTTT. The chain links TRBV5-1 to TRBJ1-5, with TRBD1 as a possible D gene (6 bases). V lost 2 bases to trimming and J lost 5 bases, with 11 bases between them. CDR1 SGHRS and CDR2 YFSETQ come from the germline V gene. This CDR3 spans 14 amino acids.

This clone was observed a handful of times. The rearrangement links TRBV28 to TRBJ1-1, with D tentatively TRBD1 (6 bases). The CDR3 runs to 15 residues. The germline gives CDR1 MDHEN, CDR2 SYDVKM. V was pared by 4 bases and J by 4 bases, with 16 bases between. The CDR3 here is CASSSPGQPATEAFF. The CDR3 nucleotides read TGTGCCAGCAGTTCGCCGGGACAACCAGCCACTGAAGCTTTCTTT.

The genes are TRBV3-1 (or the pseudogene TRBV3-2) and TRBJ1-3, with TRBD1 identical over 7 bases. CDR3 size: 16 residues. V dropped 4 bases and J dropped 1; count of bases not matched to a gene: 7. Germline lookup yields CDR1 LGHDT and CDR2 YNNKEL (reference sequence). Here the CDR3 DNA reads TGTGCCAGCAGCCCCTACCGGGACAGTTCTGGAAACACCATATATTTT. This sequence encodes CASSPYRDSSGNTIYF.

The CDR3 DNA follows: TGTGCCAGCAGCCCATGGACTCCTGGGGACTATGGCTACACCTTC. Translating gives CASSPWTPGDYGYTF. The V call is TRBV3-1 (or the pseudogene TRBV3-2), the J call TRBJ1-2, with unresolved D. Germline values: CDR1 LGHDT, CDR2 YNNKEL (reference sequence). There are 15 residues in the CDR3. V lost 4 bases and J 3 bases, leaving 15 bases between the germline ends.

This rearrangement joins TRBV5-1 to TRBJ1-1; 8 bases match TRBD1. Germline CDR1 is SGHRS and CDR2 is YFSETQ. J lost 5 bases, V lost 4 bases, and 7 bases had no gene match. The CDR3 spans 14 residues. The CDR3 loop reads CASSVSGGTTEAFF. Here the CDR3 DNA reads TGCGCCAGCAGCGTCTCAGGGGGCACTACTGAAGCTTTCTTT.

The chain couples TRBV11-2 to TRBJ1-1; 7 bases map to TRBD1. The CDR3 is 17 amino acids. From germline, CDR1 is SGHAT and CDR2 FQNNGV. The ends lost 5 bases at V and 1 base at J; junction bases unmatched: 13. The CDR3 region has the DNA TGTGCCAGCAGCCCTCGGACAGGAAAGCAGGCGAACACTGAAGCTTTCTTT. As protein: CASSPRTGKQANTEAFF.

The chain recombines TRBV3-1 (or the pseudogene TRBV3-2) with TRBJ1-1, with 7 bases that match TRBD1. Looked up from germline, CDR1 is LGHDT and CDR2 is YNNKEL (reference sequence). Germline trimming cut 6 bases from V and 3 bases from J; bases unmatched to any gene: 7. The CDR3 has 14 residues. For the CDR3, the DNA is TGTGCCAGCAGAACGACAGGGTTGGACACTGAAGCTTTCTTT. It encodes CASRTTGLDTEAFF.

The chain uses TRBV6-5 and TRBJ1-2; a possible D gene is TRBD1 (5 bases). V was clipped by 7 bases and J by 6 bases, with 21 bases between them. This CDR3 region has 15 residues. CDR1 MNHEY and CDR2 SVGAGI come from the germline V gene. CDR3 sequence: CASIKLQGFFDGYTF. CDR3 DNA sequence: TGTGCCAGCATCAAACTGCAGGGTTTCTTCGATGGCTACACCTTC.

This chain joins TRBV7-3 and TRBJ2-3, with 9 nucleotides matching TRBD2. Germline CDR1 and CDR2: SGHTA and FQGTGA. V lost 3 bases and J lost 2; bases outside the gene matches: 3. This CDR3 is 15 amino acids long. As DNA, the CDR3 is TGTGCCAGCAGCTTTCTAGCGGGGTACACAGATACGCAGTATTTT. Encoded protein: CASSFLAGYTDTQYF.

The chain carries TRBV27 and TRBJ2-1; 9 bases are a match to TRBD1. V was clipped by 6 bases and J by 6 bases; unmatched bases: 9. The CDR3 is made up of 15 amino acids. Germline CDR1 is MNHEY and CDR2 is SMNVEV (reference sequence). The CDR3: CASSLGQGLSNEQFF. The CDR3 DNA is TGTGCCAGCAGCCTCGGACAGGGGTTAAGCAATGAGCAGTTCTTC.